What follows are 27 T cell receptor beta chains derived from one specimen sequenced in a study of blood T cell repertoires in COVID-19. Clones were read by immunoSEQ multiplex PCR, and TCRdb kept only the in-frame ones, dropping some. The profile shows around 480,000 clones, 75% to 90% of them singletons. Material for sequencing was PBMCs or T cells enriched from blood (not recorded which). Receptors were obtained from a young woman who had recovered from COVID-19.

This chain links TRBV4-2 with TRBJ2-3, with 9 bases aligning to TRBD1. After removal of 4 bases from V and 5 bases from J, the junction contained 10 bases not matched to a gene. This CDR3 region has 16 residues. Per the germline V gene, CDR1 is LGHNA and CDR2 is YNFKEQ. The CDR3 nucleotides are TGTGCCAGCAGCCGCTCTACAGGGGGCGCGGAAGATACGCAGTATTTT. This translates into CASSRSTGGAEDTQYF.

The chain recombines TRBV25-1 with TRBJ2-7; TRBD1 aligns across 9 bases. Germline V gives CDR1 MGHDK, CDR2 SYGVNS. Losses at the gene ends were 2 bases for V and 2 bases for J; bases not matched to a gene: 7. The CDR3 sequence is 16 residues long. The CDR3 loop reads CASSERGTGSPYEQYF. CDR3 coding DNA: TGTGCCAGCAGTGAACGGGGGACAGGGAGTCCCTACGAGCAGTACTTC.

The chain uses TRBV7-2 and TRBJ2-7; perhaps TRBD1 as D (7 bases). The V end lost 5 bases, the J end lost 2 bases, and 22 bases lay between the germline ends. CDR1 SGHTA and CDR2 FQGNSA come from the germline V gene. This CDR3 is built from 17 residues. The CDR3 loop reads CASSHSGGTEVPYEQYF. The CDR3 DNA follows: TGTGCCAGCAGCCATAGTGGAGGGACAGAGGTCCCCTACGAGCAGTACTTC.

In this sample, this clone turned up many times. CDR3 amino acids: CASSEATGGADTQYF. The CDR3 region has the DNA TGTGCCAGCAGTGAAGCTACGGGGGGCGCAGATACGCAGTATTTT. The chain carries TRBV6-1 and TRBJ2-3, with D possibly TRBD2 on 7 matching bases. The germline V gene encodes CDR1 MNHNS and CDR2 SASEGT. Trimming removed 0 bases at V and 4 bases at J, with 11 bases between. This CDR3 spans 15 amino acids.

This chain uses TRBV30 with TRBJ2-5, with TRBD2 matching over 15 bases. J gave up 1 base and V 5 bases, and 5 bases lay outside the gene matches. In germline, CDR1 is GTSNPN, CDR2 SVGIG (reference sequence). The length of the CDR3 is 16 residues. The CDR3 bases are TGTGCCTGGGGACTAGCGGGGGGGTCGCGCCAAGAGACCCAGTACTTC. Amino acid sequence: CAWGLAGGSRQETQYF. Looking up the rest from reference TRBV30 and TRBJ2-5 gives the full variable domain: SQTIHQWPATLVQPVGSPLSLECTVEGTSNPNLYWYRQAAGRGLQLLFYSVGIGQISSEVPQNLSASRPQDRQFILSSKKLLLSDSGFYLCAWGLAGGSRQETQYFGPGTRLLVL.

V is TRBV6-5 and J is TRBJ1-4; 11 bases line up with TRBD1. The CDR3 is made up of 14 amino acids. Germline trimming cut 5 bases from V and 12 bases from J; bases unmatched to any gene: 8. Per the germline V gene, CDR1 is MNHEY and CDR2 is SVGAGI. Here the CDR3 reads CASSLQRTGGQLFF. As DNA, the CDR3 is TGTGCCAGCAGTCTCCAAAGGACAGGGGGCCAACTGTTTTTT.

The chain uses TRBV7-9 and TRBJ2-1; 11 bases match TRBD2. CDR1 and CDR2 (germline): SEHNR, FQNEAQ (reference sequence). The CDR3 covers 17 residues. The junction had 6 bases not matched to a gene; V was cut back by 5 bases and J by 0 bases. DNA for the CDR3: TGTGCCAGCAGCGTAACTAGCGGGGGCCTCTCCTACAATGAGCAGTTCTTC. It codes for CASSVTSGGLSYNEQFF.

This clone showed up just a few times. For the CDR3, the DNA is TGTGCCAGCAGTTACGGAGTGGACACCGGGGAGCTGTTTTTT. This sequence encodes CASSYGVDTGELFF. The chain has TRBV6-5 and TRBJ2-2; D unclear. The germline gives CDR1 MNHEY, CDR2 SVGAGI. CDR3 size: 14 residues. The V end was cut by 2 bases, the J end by 3 bases, with 7 bases between.

Worth noting for this clone: The sample holds other DNA sequences that translate to the same CDR3. V usage is TRBV19 and J usage is TRBJ2-7; 10 bases agree with TRBD2. The V gene's germline CDR1 is LNHDA and CDR2 SQIVND (reference sequence). The CDR3 length is 15 residues. J gave up 3 bases and V 4 bases, and 6 bases lay outside the gene matches. CDR3 coding DNA: TGTGCCAGTAGTACTAGCGGGGGCGCGAGCTACGAGCAGTACTTC. Its translation is CASSTSGGASYEQYF.

This chain uses TRBV30 with TRBJ1-1; perhaps TRBD1 as D (5 bases). In germline, CDR1 is GTSNPN, CDR2 SVGIG (reference sequence). Trimming stripped 3 bases from V and 0 bases from J, with 17 bases between. This CDR3 is 16 amino acids long. The CDR3 DNA follows: TGTGCCTGGAGAGGGGCCGGAAGGGGTATGAACACTGAAGCTTTCTTT. This codes for CAWRGAGRGMNTEAFF.

J is TRBJ1-1 and V is TRBV24-1; D gene uncertain. With 1 base removed from V and 10 bases from J, the gap between germline ends came to 18 bases. Per germline, CDR1 KGHDR and CDR2 SFDVKD. The CDR3 sequence is 15 residues long. In DNA, the CDR3 is TGTGCCACCAGTGATTTTCGGGGAGTTTTTCGCTTAGCTTTCTTT. It yields the protein CATSDFRGVFRLAFF.

The V and J genes are TRBV7-9 and TRBJ1-3; TRBD1 aligns across 8 bases. This CDR3 region has 16 residues. V trimming: 3 bases; J trimming: 1 base; junction bases outside the gene matches: 5. From germline, CDR1 is SEHNR and CDR2 FQNEAQ (reference sequence). CDR3 residues: CASSFYQGASGNTIYF. CDR3 in DNA: TGTGCCAGCAGCTTTTATCAGGGGGCGTCTGGAAACACCATATATTTT.

A word on this clone: At the DNA level, this CDR3 is encoded by other sequences in the same sample as well. The chain has TRBV19 and TRBJ1-2; a weak D match, TRBD1 (5 bases). V gave up 6 bases and J gave up 2 bases, with 10 bases separating them. Germline V gene data show CDR1 as LNHDA and CDR2 as SQIVND (reference sequence). This CDR3 has 13 residues. The DNA of the CDR3 is TGTGCCAGTAGATCTGACAGAAACTATGGCTACACCTTC. Translating gives CASRSDRNYGYTF.

This chain uses TRBV5-4 with TRBJ1-4, with D maybe TRBD1 (6 bases). The V end lost 0 bases, the J end lost 5 bases, and 11 bases lay between the germline ends. The germline gives CDR1 SGHNT, CDR2 YYREEE (reference sequence). This CDR3 has 15 residues. CDR3: CASSLGGLENEKLFF. The CDR3 DNA is TGTGCCAGCAGCTTGGGGGGGCTTGAAAATGAAAAACTGTTTTTT.

The rearrangement joins TRBV30 to TRBJ1-1; possibly TRBD1 for D (6 bases). The V gene's germline CDR1 is GTSNPN and CDR2 SVGIG (reference sequence). V gave up 2 bases and J gave up 11 bases, with 18 bases separating them. The CDR3 sequence is 13 residues long. CDR3: CAWSFAGGQRAFF. CDR3 bases: TGTGCCTGGAGTTTCGCGGGGGGGCAGAGGGCTTTCTTT.

CDR3 coding DNA: TGTGCCAGCAGTCTCACCCCGGACAGGGAGGGCGAGCAGTACTTC. This translates into CASSLTPDREGEQYF. The rearrangement links TRBV3-1 (or the pseudogene TRBV3-2) to TRBJ2-7, with TRBD1 as a possible D gene (8 bases). Germline V CDR1 and CDR2: LGHDT, YNNKEL (reference sequence). V lost 6 bases, J lost 6 bases, and 21 bases lay in between. The CDR3 runs 15 residues.

The sample holds a few counts of this clone. V is TRBV18 and J is TRBJ2-2, with D possibly TRBD1 on 6 matching bases. The CDR3 has 17 residues. The germline V gene encodes CDR1 KGHSH and CDR2 LQKENI. V lost 3 bases and J 0 bases, leaving 14 bases between the germline ends. CDR3 sequence: CASSPQPSGANTGELFF. The CDR3 DNA follows: TGTGCCAGCTCACCCCAACCCTCAGGGGCGAACACCGGGGAGCTGTTTTTT.

The chain couples TRBV6-1 to TRBJ2-2; 8 bases align to TRBD1. The CDR3 sequence is 17 residues long. The V and J ends lost 3 bases and 6 bases, in that order; junction bases with no gene match: 12. The germline gives CDR1 MNHNS, CDR2 SASEGT. The CDR3 region has the DNA TGTGCCAGCAGTGAGACAGGGGTGGGATTGCGGGCCGGGGAGCTGTTTTTT. This sequence encodes CASSETGVGLRAGELFF.

V and J are TRBV7-9 and TRBJ1-2; 10 bases line up with TRBD1. The CDR3 is 16 residues long. V trimming: 1 base; J trimming: 4 bases; junction bases outside the gene matches: 6. Germline loops: CDR1 SEHNR, CDR2 FQNEAQ (reference sequence). The CDR3 nucleotides are TGTGCCAGCAGCTTAGGCGGGACAGGGGAGTTCTATGGCTACACCTTC. Translating it yields CASSLGGTGEFYGYTF.

The chain links TRBV15 to TRBJ2-1, with TRBD2 matching over 8 bases. The CDR3 is made up of 15 amino acids. Trimming took 5 bases from V and 5 from J; bases not matched to a gene: 8. The V gene's germline CDR1 is LNHNV and CDR2 YYDKDF (reference sequence). This CDR3 reads CATSPPGRGDNEQFF. CDR3 sequence (DNA): TGTGCCACCAGCCCCCCCGGGCGGGGGGACAATGAGCAGTTCTTC.

The CDR3 nucleotides are TGTGCCAGCGGGAAGGACAGATCGAACACTGAAGCTTTCTTT. It is translated as CASGKDRSNTEAFF. The V and J genes are TRBV6-5 and TRBJ1-1; D possibly corresponds to TRBD1 (6 bases). The V end lost 8 bases, the J end lost 1 base, and 14 bases lay between the germline ends. This CDR3 has 14 residues. Germline V gives CDR1 MNHEY, CDR2 SVGAGI.

This clone has more than one count but fewer than ten. The chain is built from TRBV19 and TRBJ2-7; tentatively, D is TRBD2 (6 bases). Trimming cost V 3 bases and J 3 bases, with 12 bases left between them. Germline loops: CDR1 LNHDA, CDR2 SQIVND (reference sequence). The CDR3 totals 14 residues. The CDR3 DNA reads TGTGCCAGTAGTATTGCGGTGCGGGGCTACGAGCAGTACTTC. Its protein is CASSIAVRGYEQYF. Supplemented by reference TRBV19 and TRBJ2-7, the full variable domain reads DGGITQSPKYLFRKEGQNVTLSCEQNLNHDAMYWYRQDPGQGLRLIYYSQIVNDFQKGDIAEGYSVSREKKESFPLTVTSAQKNPTAFYLCASSIAVRGYEQYFGPGTRLTVT.

The V gene is TRBV5-1, the J gene TRBJ2-4; D may be TRBD1 (6 bases). In germline, CDR1 is SGHRS, CDR2 YFSETQ. This CDR3 spans 14 amino acids. V gave up 5 bases and J gave up 8 bases, with 17 bases separating them. CDR3: CASSFQGNWDIQYF. The CDR3 DNA reads as TGCGCCAGCAGTTTCCAGGGGAACTGGGACATTCAGTACTTC.

The J gene is TRBJ2-5, the V gene TRBV5-1, with D perhaps TRBD2 (5 bases). CDR3 length equals 14 residues. Trimming took 0 bases from V and 4 from J, leaving 10 bases between them. CDR1 and CDR2 from the germline V gene are SGHRS and YFSETQ. Here the CDR3 DNA reads TGCGCCAGCAGCTTGGTAAGAGGAGGAGAGACCCAGTACTTC. Its protein is CASSLVRGGETQYF.

This clone was found a few times. The J gene is TRBJ1-3, the V gene TRBV21-1. TRBV21-1 is assigned pseudogene status. The CDR3 spans 15 residues. The CDR3 DNA follows: TGTGCCAGCAGCTCCCGAGGGCCAAATATAAACACCATATATTTT. Its protein is CASSSRGPNINTIYF.

The rearrangement joins TRBV5-4 to TRBJ1-2; TRBD1 agrees at 7 bases. The ends lost 0 bases at V and 4 bases at J; junction bases unmatched: 6. Germline V gene lookup returns CDR1 SGHNT and CDR2 YYREEE (reference sequence). The CDR3 is made up of 15 amino acids. CDR3 amino acids: CASSLAQEGAYGYTF. Written as DNA, the CDR3 is TGTGCCAGCAGCTTGGCGCAGGAGGGGGCCTATGGCTACACCTTC.

The chain has TRBV19 and TRBJ1-3, with D perhaps TRBD1 (5 bases). The CDR3 consists of 14 residues. Trimming took off 7 bases at V and 3 bases at J, with 13 bases between the two ends. CDR1 is LNHDA and CDR2 is SQIVND in the germline V gene (reference sequence). For the CDR3, the DNA is TGTGCCAGTACCCTCGCAGGGTTTGGAAACACCATATATTTT. As protein: CASTLAGFGNTIYF.